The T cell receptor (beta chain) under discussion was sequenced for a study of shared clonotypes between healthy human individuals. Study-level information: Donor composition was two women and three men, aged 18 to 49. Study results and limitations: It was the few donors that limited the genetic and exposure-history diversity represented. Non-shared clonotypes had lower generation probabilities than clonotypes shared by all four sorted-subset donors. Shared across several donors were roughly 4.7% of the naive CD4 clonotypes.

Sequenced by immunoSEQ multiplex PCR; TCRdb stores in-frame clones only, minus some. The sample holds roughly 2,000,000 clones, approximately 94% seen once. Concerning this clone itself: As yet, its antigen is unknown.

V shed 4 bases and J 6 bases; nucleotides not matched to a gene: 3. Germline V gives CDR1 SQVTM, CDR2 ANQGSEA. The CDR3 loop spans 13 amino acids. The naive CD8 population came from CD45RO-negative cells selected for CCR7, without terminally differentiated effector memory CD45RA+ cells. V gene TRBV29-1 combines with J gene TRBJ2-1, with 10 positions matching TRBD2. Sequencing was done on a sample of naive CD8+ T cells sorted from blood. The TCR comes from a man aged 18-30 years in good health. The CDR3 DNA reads TGCAGCGTTGGGAGCGGGGGGGGCAATGAGCAGTTCTTC. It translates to CSVGSGGGNEQFF.